This T cell receptor (beta chain) was captured by sequencing in a study of cytomegalovirus exposure and HLA in healthy donors. 13 Jbeta primers and 60 Vbeta primers were used for the PCR. This table comes from immunoSEQ multiplex PCR, and its TCRdb copy is limited to in-frame clones, with some not included. Here the sample spans 99,000 or so clones, roughly 73% being singletons. The CDR3 covers 14 residues. The germline gives CDR1 MNHEY, CDR2 SMNVEV (reference sequence). A note on this clone: Its antigen remains unknown.

The study, taken as a whole, reports: Most of the TCR beta V segments (in an earlier analysis) were productive either about 87% or about 30% of the time.

This chain links TRBV27 with TRBJ2-5, with D tentatively TRBD2 (6 bases). The last part of the DNA fits TRBJ2-7 better; the J call may be wrong. The sequenced material came from PBMCs. The source of this sequence is a woman aged 40 to 50 in good health and CMV-seropositive. This chain's CDR3 is CASTWRGRDYEQYF. The CDR3 DNA follows: TGTGCCAGCACCTGGAGGGGCAGGGACTACGAGCAGTACTTC.